The next 20 T cell receptor beta chains were all read from a single sample in a study of blood T cell repertoires in COVID-19. Sequenced by immunoSEQ multiplex PCR; TCRdb stores in-frame clones only, minus some. Counted here are over 200,000 clones, around 87% occurring once; the ten biggest clones make up over 2%. Sequencing was done on a sample of peripheral blood. These receptors originate from a woman aged 45-65 years with acute or convalescent COVID-19.

V is TRBV7-2 and J is TRBJ2-2, with 7 nucleotides matching TRBD2. In germline, CDR1 is SGHTA, CDR2 FQGNSA. This CDR3 has 14 residues. V shed 0 bases and J 6 bases; nucleotides not matched to a gene: 1. The CDR3 DNA is TGTGCCAGCAGCTTAGCGGGAGGGCCCGGGGAGCTGTTTTTT. Translation: CASSLAGGPGELFF.

The V gene is TRBV6-2 or TRBV6-3, the J gene TRBJ2-7, with 7 positions matching TRBD2. Trimming at V came to 6 bases and at J to 4 bases, leaving 9 bases not matched to a gene. Germline CDR1 and CDR2: MNHEY and SVGEGT. There are 14 residues in the CDR3. For the CDR3, the DNA is TGTGCCAGCAGCCTCCCCGCGGGAGTATACGAGCAGTACTTC. Its translation is CASSLPAGVYEQYF.

This clone appeared a single time. This chain links TRBV11-2 with TRBJ2-7; the D is unclear. V dropped 5 bases and J dropped 4 bases, with 12 bases sitting between them. The CDR3 runs to 13 residues. Germline V gene lookup returns CDR1 SGHAT and CDR2 FQNNGV. The CDR3 region is CASSLVGPYEQYF. The CDR3 coding sequence is TGTGCCAGCAGCCTTGTTGGGCCTTACGAGCAGTACTTC.

V is TRBV5-1 and J is TRBJ1-3, with 11 bases aligning to TRBD1. The trim removed 7 bases at V and 3 bases at J, leaving 3 bases unmatched. This CDR3 comprises 14 residues. In germline, CDR1 is SGHRS, CDR2 YFSETQ. The CDR3 region is CASGQGAGGNTIYF. CDR3 DNA: TGCGCCAGCGGACAGGGGGCTGGTGGAAACACCATATATTTT.

In nucleotides, the CDR3 is TGTGCCAGCTCACCCTCAAGACTTGGCGAGCAGTACTTC. Amino acid sequence: CASSPSRLGEQYF. This chain connects TRBV18 to TRBJ2-7, with D unresolved. Germline lookup yields CDR1 KGHSH and CDR2 LQKENI. The V and J ends lost 3 bases and 6 bases respectively, with 12 bases between them. The CDR3 runs to 13 residues.

The chain combines TRBV29-1 with TRBJ2-1; 8 bases fit TRBD2. CDR1 and CDR2 (germline): SQVTM, ANQGSEA. The CDR3 contains 15 residues. The CDR3 coding sequence is TGCAGTTGTCCTGCGGGGGGAAGATCCTACAATGAGCAGTTCTTC. This sequence encodes CSCPAGGRSYNEQFF.

This chain links TRBV6-2 or TRBV6-3 with TRBJ2-7, with 10 bases lining up with TRBD2. Germline V gives CDR1 MNHEY, CDR2 SVGEGT. V lost 5 bases to trimming and J lost 9 bases; unmatched junction nucleotides: 10. This CDR3 spans 14 amino acids. The CDR3 loop is CASSATSGSSTQYF. In nucleotides, the CDR3 is TGTGCCAGCAGTGCGACTAGCGGGTCTTCGACGCAGTACTTC.

The chain is built from TRBV19 and TRBJ2-1; 11 positions match TRBD2. The CDR3 totals 15 residues. Germline V lookup: CDR1 LNHDA, CDR2 SQIVND (reference sequence). The trim removed 6 bases at V and 2 bases at J, leaving 3 bases unmatched. Here the CDR3 reads CASRGLAAAYNEQFF. The DNA of the CDR3 is TGTGCCAGTAGGGGACTAGCGGCTGCCTACAATGAGCAGTTCTTC.

The rearrangement uses TRBV11-2 and TRBJ2-5, with D possibly TRBD1 on 5 matching bases. The CDR3 is 14 residues long. V lost 5 bases to trimming and J lost 8 bases, with 18 bases between them. Germline assignment: CDR1 SGHAT and CDR2 FQNNGV. The CDR3 is CASSLNRGSSTQYF. The CDR3 nucleotides are TGTGCCAGCAGCCTAAATAGGGGCTCAAGTACCCAGTACTTC.

J is TRBJ2-3 and V is TRBV19, with 13 bases fitting TRBD2. This CDR3 is built from 19 residues. The germline V gene has CDR1 LNHDA and CDR2 SQIVND (reference sequence). Trimming removed 6 bases from V and 5 bases from J; junction bases left unmatched: 17. DNA of the CDR3: TGTGCCAGTAGCGGGACAGGGAAACCACGGACTAGCGGGAGAGATACGCAGTATTTT. Its protein product is CASSGTGKPRTSGRDTQYF.

The chain couples TRBV5-1 to TRBJ1-2; D remains unclear. The CDR3 is 15 residues long. Trimming left V 2 bases short and J 0 bases short, with 11 bases between. CDR1 is SGHRS and CDR2 is YFSETQ in the germline V gene. The CDR3 spells CASSFEIGANYGYTF. CDR3 DNA: TGCGCCAGCAGCTTTGAAATTGGAGCTAACTATGGCTACACCTTC.

This rearrangement joins TRBV6-1 to TRBJ1-3, with D unclear. The germline V and J ends were trimmed by 0 bases and 4 bases, with 10 bases remaining between them. The CDR3 has 15 residues. The germline V gene encodes CDR1 MNHNS and CDR2 SASEGT. The CDR3 nucleotides read TGTGCCAGCAGTGAAGCGAGAGGAAGGGGAAACACCATATATTTT. Protein product: CASSEARGRGNTIYF.

The chain recombines TRBV7-3 with TRBJ1-1; D perhaps matches TRBD1 (5 bases). Germline V lookup: CDR1 SGHTA, CDR2 FQGTGA. The ends were cut back, 5 bases at V and 4 bases at J, with 17 bases in the middle. This CDR3 comprises 15 residues. DNA of the CDR3: TGTGCCAGCAGCCCCACAGGTGCCGGCCTCACTGAAGCTTTCTTT. This gives the protein CASSPTGAGLTEAFF. Full variable domain (remainder filled in from reference TRBV7-3 and TRBJ1-1): GAGVSQTPSNKVTEKGKYVELRCDPISGHTALYWYRQSLGQGPEFLIYFQGTGAADDSGLPNDRFFAVRPEGSVSTLKIQRTERGDSAVYLCASSPTGAGLTEAFFGQGTRLTVV.

V and J are TRBV30 and TRBJ2-1, with 11 bases matching TRBD1. The junction had 6 bases not matched to a gene; V was cut back by 0 bases and J by 8 bases. This CDR3 contains 15 residues. Germline V lookup: CDR1 GTSNPN, CDR2 SVGIG (reference sequence). CDR3 DNA: TGTGCCTGGAGTGTCGGACAGGGGGCGCCGGATGAGCAGTTCTTC. Its translation is CAWSVGQGAPDEQFF.

The chain carries TRBV27 and TRBJ1-6, with 8 positions matching TRBD1. This CDR3 comprises 14 residues. Germline V lookup: CDR1 MNHEY, CDR2 SMNVEV (reference sequence). The J segment lost 8 bases and the V segment lost 5 bases, leaving 5 bases of the junction unmatched. The CDR3 sequence is CASSDRGRDSPLHF. CDR3 coding DNA: TGTGCCAGCAGTGACAGGGGTCGGGATTCACCCCTCCACTTT.

The chain carries TRBV28 and TRBJ2-7, with 9 bases that match TRBD2. The CDR3 totals 15 residues. Germline assignment: CDR1 MDHEN and CDR2 SYDVKM. J was trimmed by 0 bases and V by 5 bases; bases with no gene match: 5. The CDR3 loop reads CASSPSGRPSYEQYF. The CDR3 nucleotides are TGTGCCAGCAGTCCGAGCGGGAGGCCCTCCTACGAGCAGTACTTC.

V gene TRBV29-1 combines with J gene TRBJ2-5, with 8 bases aligning to TRBD2. The CDR3 totals 15 residues. V lost 7 bases and J lost 3; bases outside the gene matches: 13. The germline CDR1 and CDR2 sequences are SQVTM and ANQGSEA. This CDR3 reads CSGADTSGYKETQYF. In DNA, the CDR3 is TGCAGCGGCGCGGACACTAGCGGCTATAAAGAGACCCAGTACTTC.

In this sample, this clone turned up once. The chain has TRBV11-2 and TRBJ2-7, with 9 bases that match TRBD2. The V gene's germline CDR1 is SGHAT and CDR2 FQNNGV. J lost 5 bases, V lost 5 bases, and 10 bases had no gene match. This CDR3 contains 15 residues. In nucleotides, the CDR3 is TGTGCCAGCAGCCTACCGGGTAGCGGGAGTCACGAGCAGTACTTC. The encoded protein is CASSLPGSGSHEQYF.

This rearrangement joins TRBV24-1 to TRBJ2-3; D may be TRBD2 (6 bases). Per germline, CDR1 KGHDR and CDR2 SFDVKD. V dropped 3 bases and J dropped 6 bases, with 15 bases sitting between them. The CDR3 is 15 residues long. In DNA form, the CDR3 reads TGTGCCACCAGTGATCAACGGGAGTTAGTCGATACGCAGTATTTT. It translates to CATSDQRELVDTQYF.

This sequence joins TRBV28 and TRBJ2-3; 8 bases are shared with TRBD2. Germline CDR1 reads MDHEN; CDR2 reads SYDVKM. This CDR3 is built from 13 residues. After removal of 5 bases from V and 6 bases from J, the junction contained 4 bases not matched to a gene. The CDR3 DNA sequence: TGTGCCAGCAGTACGGGAGGGTCGGATACGCAGTATTTT. It codes for CASSTGGSDTQYF.